This T cell receptor (beta chain) was documented in a study of shared clonotypes between healthy human individuals. Sorted-subset replicate PCRs used 150 to 200 ng of genomic DNA. This amount corresponded to approximately 30,000 T cell genomes. Assay: immunoSEQ multiplex PCR; the TCRdb copy retains only in-frame clones and omits some. The sample includes about 2.3 million clones, 85% to 95% of them seen just once. CDR3 size: 17 residues. Per the germline V gene, CDR1 is SEHNR and CDR2 is FQNEAQ (reference sequence). Trimming removed 3 bases from V and 4 bases from J, with 18 bases in between. The receptor comes from a man between 18 and 29 years old in good health. Some clones in this sample may be carry-over from other donors' samples. The chain has TRBV7-9 and TRBJ2-2, with D hard to call. The sample consisted of naive CD4+ T cells from PBMCs. Subset denoted: CD45RA+ positively selected. DNA of the CDR3: TGTGCCAGCAGCTTCGGAGCTACTCGATCGGGCACCGGGGAGCTGTTTTTT. Amino acids: CASSFGATRSGTGELFF.